This T cell receptor beta chain stems from a study of control samples from healthy donors and cancer patients. Trimming cost V 8 bases and J 5 bases, with 19 bases left between them. CDR1 is SGHVS, CDR2 FNYEAQ, per germline. There are 15 residues in the CDR3. Assay: immunoSEQ multiplex PCR; the TCRdb copy retains only in-frame clones and omits some. The sample shows 50,000 or so clones, over 85% of them seen only once. The sequence was collected from a woman aged 45-65 years with head and neck cancer. The chain links TRBV7-6 to TRBJ1-3; D is undetermined. The sequenced sample was PBMCs. This CDR3 is CASPTVLGRRNTIYF. CDR3 coding DNA: TGTGCCAGCCCCACCGTACTAGGGCGGAGAAACACCATATATTTT.